Listed here are 13 T cell receptor beta chains from one sample, sequenced in a study of shared clonotypes between healthy human individuals. Measured with immunoSEQ multiplex PCR; TCRdb has only the in-frame clones, and not every one. The sample has about half a million clones; more than 75% are singletons. The sequencing input was PBMCs. These receptor sequences come from a woman aged 40 to 50 in good health. Some clones in this sample may be carry-over from other donors' samples.

The J gene is TRBJ1-5, the V gene TRBV28; D may be TRBD1 (6 bases). Germline CDR1 is MDHEN and CDR2 is SYDVKM. The V end was cut by 4 bases, the J end by 6 bases, with 16 bases between. The CDR3 consists of 15 residues. The CDR3 sequence is CASSWGRVDGQPQHF. The DNA for the CDR3 is TGTGCCAGCAGTTGGGGGCGCGTGGATGGTCAGCCCCAGCATTTT.

Comments on this clone: A read error may explain this, as a much larger clone is one base away. This chain joins TRBV27 and TRBJ1-2; a weak D match, TRBD1 (5 bases). Trimming took off 7 bases at V and 7 bases at J, with 16 bases between the two ends. This CDR3 contains 13 residues. The germline gives CDR1 MNHEY, CDR2 SMNVEV (reference sequence). CDR3 in amino acids: CASNQGPYCGYTF. The CDR3 DNA sequence: TGTGCCAGCAACCAGGGACCCTACTGTGGCTACACCTTC.

Details on this clone: At one boundary the junction diverges from the germline segment, which might be a read error. V and J are TRBV7-3 and TRBJ2-1; no firm D call. Germline-derived CDR1 and CDR2 are SGHTA and FQGTGA. There are 13 residues in the CDR3. The CDR3 DNA reads TGTGCCAGCAGTTTAAGCTCCTACAATGAGCAGTTCTTC. Translated: CASSLSSYNEQFF.

This clone was seen a single time. In DNA form, the CDR3 reads TGTGCTAGTGGTTTGGGCCCGAGGGGGGACACCGGGGAGCTGTTTTTT. The encoded protein is CASGLGPRGDTGELFF. V usage is TRBV12-5 and J usage is TRBJ2-2; D may be TRBD1 or TRBD2 (6 bases each). CDR3 size: 16 residues. The germline V gene has CDR1 LGHNT and CDR2 FRNRAP. Trimming removed 1 base at V and 3 bases at J, with 12 bases between.

This chain links TRBV11-2 with TRBJ2-1; 8 bases line up with TRBD2. Trimming cost V 3 bases and J 5 bases; bases outside gene matches: 12. Germline CDR1 and CDR2: SGHAT and FQNNGV. The CDR3 consists of 17 residues. CDR3: CASSFSQAPGGHNEQFF. Written as DNA, the CDR3 is TGTGCCAGCAGCTTTAGCCAAGCTCCGGGAGGGCACAATGAGCAGTTCTTC. The whole variable domain, filled in from reference TRBV11-2 and TRBJ2-1, reads EAGVAQSPRYKIIEKRQSVAFWCNPISGHATLYWYQQILGQGPKLLIQFQNNGVVDDSQLPKDRFSAERLKGVDSTLKIQPAKLEDSAVYLCASSFSQAPGGHNEQFFGPGTRLTVL.

In its sample, this clone was seen a few times. The chain carries TRBV4-3 and TRBJ2-1; TRBD1 is a possible D gene (6 bases). This CDR3 is 15 amino acids long. Germline V gene sequence: CDR1 LGHNA, CDR2 YSLEER. Deletions cut 1 base from V and 4 bases from J, with 11 bases between. This CDR3 is CASSQAFQGYNEQFF. As DNA, the CDR3 is TGCGCCAGCAGCCAAGCTTTTCAGGGGTACAATGAGCAGTTCTTC.

The rearrangement links TRBV29-1 to TRBJ1-1; a possible D gene is TRBD1 (5 bases). The CDR3 runs to 13 residues. CDR1 is SQVTM, CDR2 ANQGSEA, per germline. V lost 4 bases, J lost 0 bases, and 9 bases lay in between. The CDR3, as DNA: TGCAGCGTTGTACGACAGCTGAACACTGAAGCTTTCTTT. Encoded protein: CSVVRQLNTEAFF. Supplemented by reference TRBV29-1 and TRBJ1-1, the full variable domain reads SAVISQKPSRDICQRGTSLTIQCQVDSQVTMMFWYRQQPGQSLTLIATANQGSEATYESGFVIDKFPISRPNLTFSTLTVSNMSPEDSSIYLCSVVRQLNTEAFFGQGTRLTVV.

The chain carries TRBV7-3 and TRBJ2-1; 9 bases match TRBD2. This CDR3 spans 16 amino acids. The V segment lost 5 bases and the J segment 0 bases; nucleotides outside the gene matches: 5. From germline, CDR1 is SGHTA and CDR2 FQGTGA. In DNA form, the CDR3 reads TGTGCCAGCAGCCGAATACTAGCGGGCTCCTACAATGAGCAGTTCTTC. Translation gives CASSRILAGSYNEQFF.

This rearrangement joins TRBV5-6 to TRBJ2-5, with 10 nucleotides matching TRBD2. V shed 4 bases and J 4 bases; nucleotides not matched to a gene: 13. The CDR3 extends over 17 amino acids. The germline V gene has CDR1 SGHDT and CDR2 YYEEEE. The CDR3 bases are TGTGCCAGCAGCCCTCAAGCGGGAGGGCCTCTAGGAGAGACCCAGTACTTC. Its protein is CASSPQAGGPLGETQYF.

The genes are TRBV10-3 and TRBJ2-7; maybe TRBD2 (7 bases). V gave up 4 bases and J gave up 2 bases, with 24 bases separating them. This CDR3 is 18 amino acids long. The V gene's germline CDR1 is ENHRY and CDR2 SYGVKD. The CDR3 bases are TGTGCCATCAGTGCGAGGGGGGGGAGGGGCGAGATCCCCTACGAGCAGTACTTC. The encoded protein is CAISARGGRGEIPYEQYF.

This clone came up a few times. The rearrangement joins TRBV5-1 to TRBJ2-7, with D tentatively TRBD2 (7 bases). Germline values: CDR1 SGHRS, CDR2 YFSETQ. V lost 4 bases to trimming and J lost 3 bases, with 17 bases between them. The CDR3 loop spans 15 amino acids. CDR3 bases: TGCGCCAGCAGCCCCTCTGGGGGGGCTCACTACGAGCAGTACTTC. This gives the protein CASSPSGGAHYEQYF. Filled out from reference TRBV5-1 and TRBJ2-7, the complete variable domain reads KAGVTQTPRYLIKTRGQQVTLSCSPISGHRSVSWYQQTPGQGLQFLFEYFSETQRNKGNFPGRFSGRQFSNSRSEMNVSTLELGDSALYLCASSPSGGAHYEQYFGPGTRLTVT.

This sequence joins TRBV7-8 and TRBJ2-7, with TRBD2 as a possible D gene (6 bases). The CDR3 runs 12 residues. V was trimmed by 5 bases and J by 3 bases, leaving 8 bases between them. CDR1 SGHVS and CDR2 FQNEAQ come from the germline V gene. CDR3 bases: TGTGCCAGCAGCGCGGGGAGCTACGAGCAGTACTTC. Its translation: CASSAGSYEQYF. Together with reference TRBV7-8 and TRBJ2-7, the CDR3 gives the full variable domain: GAGVSQSPRYKVAKRGQDVALRCDPISGHVSLFWYQQALGQGPEFLTYFQNEAQLDKSGLPSDRFFAERPEGSVSTLKIQRTQQEDSAVYLCASSAGSYEQYFGPGTRLTVT.

The chain employs TRBV5-1 and TRBJ2-2; D may be TRBD1 or TRBD2 (5 bases each). This CDR3 has 16 amino acids. CDR1 and CDR2 (germline): SGHRS, YFSETQ. Trimming pared 1 base from V and 6 bases from J, leaving 16 bases between. CDR3 sequence: CASSLRGTLYAGELFF. The CDR3 DNA reads TGCGCCAGCAGCTTGAGAGGGACCCTATACGCCGGGGAGCTGTTTTTT.